Presented here are 14 T cell receptor beta chains from one specimen sequenced in a study of Graves' ophthalmopathy and Graves' hyperthyroidism. RNA transcripts provided the template for amplifying TCR beta CDR3 regions. In the first round, RT-PCR was carried out with HTBI primers, and a multiplex PCR formed the second round. TCRdb analysed the multiplex PCR reads with MiXCR anew, one entry per CDR3 protein. The sample lists about 620,000 distinct CDR3 sequences, 22% occurring once. Sample: peripheral blood. These receptors originate from a woman between 18 and 29 years old with stable Graves' hyperthyroidism. Some clones in this sample may be carry-over from other donors' samples.

This clonotype has a handful of counts. The rearrangement links TRBV12-3 or TRBV12-4 to TRBJ1-2; D is uncertain. Deletions cut 2 bases from V and 4 bases from J, with 14 bases between. This CDR3 contains 15 residues. CDR3 protein: CASSLQATLSYGYTF. The CDR3 nucleotides are TGTGCCAGCAGTTTACAGGCTACTCTATCCTATGGCTACACCTTC.

This clonotype came up many times. This chain's CDR3 is CASGRQAYEQYF. In DNA form, the CDR3 reads TGTGCCAGTGGGAGGCAAGCCTACGAGCAGTACTTC. This rearrangement joins TRBV28 to TRBJ2-7; tentatively, D is TRBD2 (6 bases). This CDR3 contains 12 residues. V was clipped by 9 bases and J by 2 bases, with 11 bases between them. Germline CDR1 and CDR2: MDHEN and SYDVKM.

This clonotype was observed at least ten times. The CDR3 loop is CASSLVGGTGANVLTF. Here the CDR3 DNA reads TGTGCCAGCAGCTTAGTCGGGGGGACTGGGGCCAACGTCCTGACTTTC. The V call is TRBV11-2, the J call TRBJ2-6, with 7 bases lining up with TRBD2. This CDR3 has 16 amino acids. The trim removed 1 base at V and 2 bases at J, leaving 2 bases unmatched. CDR1 SGHAT and CDR2 FQNNGV come from the germline V gene.

In its sample, this clonotype was seen many times. The chain combines TRBV7-2 with TRBJ1-1, with D perhaps TRBD1 (6 bases). The CDR3 loop spans 13 amino acids. V lost 5 bases and J 11 bases, leaving 18 bases between the germline ends. CDR1 and CDR2 from the germline V gene are SGHTA and FQGNSA. The chain's CDR3 is CASSPDGGLGAFF. The CDR3 DNA reads as TGTGCCAGCAGCCCAGACGGGGGCTTGGGGGCTTTCTTT.

This clonotype was detected a few times. This rearrangement joins TRBV6-1 to TRBJ2-5; 8 nucleotides line up with TRBD2. This CDR3 spans 14 amino acids. Germline V gene sequence: CDR1 MNHNS, CDR2 SASEGT. V lost 10 bases, J lost 2 bases, and 9 bases stayed unmatched. CDR3 nucleotide sequence: TGTGCCACTAGGTTTAGCGGGGAACAAGAGACCCAGTACTTC. It yields the protein CATRFSGEQETQYF.

Note on this clonotype: It is likely a read error, because the conserved phenylalanine at the end of the CDR3 is missing. The V call is TRBV6-1, the J call TRBJ1-1, with D unclear. V lost 6 bases, J lost 3 bases, and 17 bases lay in between. Germline V gene sequence: CDR1 MNHNS, CDR2 SASEGT. The CDR3 covers 15 residues. The CDR3 DNA reads TGTGCCAGCAGGACTGCAGAGGCCTTGGACACTGAAGCTTTCGTT. As protein: CASRTAEALDTEAFV.

This clonotype was seen a handful of times. In nucleotides, the CDR3 is TGTGCCAGCAGCGTAGCGGCCAACTCTGGAAACACCATATATTTT. Encoded protein: CASSVAANSGNTIYF. V gene TRBV9 combines with J gene TRBJ1-3, with D unclear. Looked up from germline, CDR1 is SGDLS and CDR2 is YYNGEE. Trimming cost V 0 bases and J 0 bases, with 7 bases left between them. The CDR3 has 15 amino acids.

The table lists this clonotype with many counts. The rearrangement uses TRBV6-2 or TRBV6-3 and TRBJ2-5; tentatively, D is TRBD1 or TRBD2 (5 bases each). Germline assignment: CDR1 MNHEY and CDR2 SVGEGT. Trimming took off 6 bases at V and 4 bases at J, with 12 bases between the two ends. This CDR3 has 13 amino acids. The CDR3 bases are TGTGCCAGCAGAACGGGGACGTTAGAGACCCAGTACTTC. It yields the protein CASRTGTLETQYF.

This clonotype came up many times. The rearrangement links TRBV7-3 to TRBJ1-1, with unresolved D. Germline V gene lookup returns CDR1 SGHTA and CDR2 FQGTGA. The CDR3 has 12 amino acids. V lost 5 bases, J lost 9 bases, and 13 bases lay in between. The CDR3 protein is CASSTPGGKAFF. The CDR3 nucleotides read TGTGCCAGCAGCACCCCGGGTGGTAAAGCTTTCTTT.

The chain combines TRBV10-3 with TRBJ2-5; 8 bases are a match to TRBD2. CDR1 and CDR2 from the germline V gene are ENHRY and SYGVKD. The CDR3 is 15 residues long. Trimming cost V 4 bases and J 5 bases; bases outside gene matches: 9. CDR3 bases: TGTGCCATCAGTGTCGGCGGGGGGCCCGGGGAGACCCAGTACTTC. It yields the protein CAISVGGGPGETQYF.

This clonotype appeared many times. This rearrangement joins TRBV9 to TRBJ2-7; the D call may be TRBD1 or TRBD2 (5 bases each). In germline, CDR1 is SGDLS, CDR2 YYNGEE. V lost 6 bases to trimming and J lost 1 base, with 14 bases between them. The CDR3 has 14 amino acids. The CDR3 DNA reads TGTGCCAGCAACCCTGGGGGTCCATCCTACGAGCAGTACTTC. This translates into CASNPGGPSYEQYF. Complete variable domain (other parts from reference TRBV9 and TRBJ2-7): DSGVTQTPKHLITATGQRVTLRCSPRSGDLSVYWYQQSLDQGLQFLIQYYNGEERAKGNILERFSAQQFPDLHSELNLSSLELGDSALYFCASNPGGPSYEQYFGPGTRLTVT.

This clonotype occurred many times. V usage is TRBV30 and J usage is TRBJ1-1; D gene ambiguous. This CDR3 spans 13 amino acids. Per the germline V gene, CDR1 is GTSNPN and CDR2 is SVGIG (reference sequence). V lost 0 bases, J lost 1 base, and 6 bases lay in between. In DNA form, the CDR3 reads TGTGCCTGGAGTGTACTCGGGAACACTGAAGCTTTCTTT. Translating gives CAWSVLGNTEAFF.

The chain combines TRBV11-2 with TRBJ1-1, with TRBD1 matching over 8 bases. Losses at the gene ends were 7 bases for V and 3 bases for J; bases not matched to a gene: 7. The CDR3 sequence is 14 residues long. The germline gives CDR1 SGHAT, CDR2 FQNNGV. DNA for the CDR3: TGTGCCAGCACCCGGACAGGGAGGGACACTGAAGCTTTCTTT. Translated: CASTRTGRDTEAFF.

This clonotype was picked up many times. V gene TRBV2 combines with J gene TRBJ2-5; D not resolved. The CDR3 is made up of 16 amino acids. V was cut by 6 bases and J by 1 base, with 18 bases left in between. CDR1 SNHLY and CDR2 FYNNEI come from the germline V gene. CDR3 bases: TGTGCCAGCAGCCGAGGCAAAACCACCTTCCAAGAGACCCAGTACTTC. Its translation is CASSRGKTTFQETQYF.